Listed here are 7 T cell receptor beta chains from one sample, sequenced in a study of cytomegalovirus exposure and HLA in healthy donors. The PCR had 60 Vbeta and 13 Jbeta primers. TCRdb's copy holds only in-frame clones and misses some; the assay was immunoSEQ multiplex PCR. This sample has some 120,000 clones, with approximately 85% found just once. The specimen was PBMCs. The receptors come from a male donor in good health and CMV-seropositive.

This chain links TRBV18 with TRBJ2-7; 7 nucleotides agree with TRBD1. This CDR3 is 15 amino acids long. Germline V gives CDR1 KGHSH, CDR2 LQKENI. V was clipped by 3 bases and J by 2 bases; unmatched bases: 7. CDR3 bases: TGTGCCAGCTCACCCCCAGGGGGTGCAGCCTACGAGCAGTACTTC. Protein product: CASSPPGGAAYEQYF.

The chain combines TRBV5-5 with TRBJ2-1; D unresolved. The ends were cut back, 2 bases at V and 8 bases at J, with 14 bases in the middle. This CDR3 is 14 amino acids long. Germline assignment: CDR1 SGHKS and CDR2 YYEKEE (reference sequence). CDR3 in DNA: TGTGCCAGCAGCTTCGAGCTTTCGATCCATGAGCAGTTCTTC. Protein: CASSFELSIHEQFF.

The CDR3 sequence is CAAGGAGETQYF. CDR3 bases: TGTGCCGCCGGGGGTGCGGGAGAGACCCAGTACTTC. The chain couples TRBV5-4 to TRBJ2-5; perhaps TRBD2 as D (6 bases). In germline, CDR1 is SGHNT, CDR2 YYREEE (reference sequence). Trimming shortened V by 10 bases and J by 4 bases, and 14 bases separated the two germline ends. This CDR3 region has 12 residues.

The chain uses TRBV28 and TRBJ1-1; D is perhaps TRBD1 (5 bases). V was cut by 5 bases and J by 9 bases, with 16 bases left in between. The CDR3 length is 13 residues. Looked up from germline, CDR1 is MDHEN and CDR2 is SYDVKM. The DNA for the CDR3 is TGTGCCAGCAGTGGGGGGGGGACTATGAAAGCTTTCTTT. It is translated as CASSGGGTMKAFF.

V usage is TRBV4-3 and J usage is TRBJ2-7; D unclear. Trimming shortened V by 0 bases and J by 7 bases, and 16 bases separated the two germline ends. Germline assignment: CDR1 LGHNA and CDR2 YSLEER. The CDR3 spans 15 residues. Here the CDR3 reads CASSQDSQAFGEQYF. The CDR3 coding sequence is TGCGCCAGCAGCCAAGATAGTCAGGCGTTTGGAGAGCAGTACTTC.

V and J are TRBV6-1 and TRBJ2-1; the match to TRBD1 covers 10 bases. The CDR3 runs 15 residues. V lost 3 bases and J lost 7; bases outside the gene matches: 6. Germline-derived CDR1 and CDR2 are MNHNS and SASEGT. The CDR3 here is CASSDDRGRRNEQFF. The CDR3, as DNA: TGTGCCAGCAGTGACGACAGGGGGCGCAGGAATGAGCAGTTCTTC.

This chain joins TRBV7-2 and TRBJ2-5, with 7 bases aligning to TRBD1. The junction had 1 base not matched to a gene; V was cut back by 5 bases and J by 1 base. The germline gives CDR1 SGHTA, CDR2 FQGNSA. The CDR3 has 13 residues. The CDR3 here is CASSGDSQETQYF. As DNA, the CDR3 is TGTGCCAGCAGCGGGGACAGCCAAGAGACCCAGTACTTC. Combining the CDR3 with reference TRBV7-2 and TRBJ2-5 gives the whole variable domain GAGVSQSPSNKVTEKGKDVELRCDPISGHTALYWYRQSLGQGLEFLIYFQGNSAPDKSGLPSDRFSAERTGGSVSTLTIQRTQQEDSAVYLCASSGDSQETQYFGPGTRLLVL.